These T cell receptor beta chains were read from a single sample in a study of T cells in Graves' hyperthyroidism and ophthalmopathy. MiXCR, run by TCRdb on the multiplex PCR reads, gives a single entry per CDR3 protein. The sample lists roughly 660,000 distinct CDR3 sequences, around a sixth occurring once. The specimen was blood. The receptors were gathered from a man in his fifties or sixties with Graves' hyperthyroidism. Each CDR3 is given with its conserved first and last residue. Fields, in order: CDR3 DNA, CDR3 protein, D gene, V gene, J gene, clone size. A D gene is named only where the DNA matches it firmly. Only some rows state a clone size, as once, few, many or a class for expanded clones.

CDR3 DNA: TGTGCCAGCAGTTACTCGGACGGCCCCTTCTACGAGCAGTACTTC
CDR3 protein: CASSYSDGPFYEQYF
D gene: .
V gene: TRBV28
J gene: TRBJ2-7
clone size: .

CDR3 DNA: TGCGCCAGCAGCTTGGAAGGGGCAGGGGAAGGCGGCTACACCTTC
CDR3 protein: CASSLEGAGEGGYTF
D gene: .
V gene: TRBV5-1
J gene: TRBJ1-2
clone size: once

CDR3 DNA: TGTGCCAGCAGTCTCCATTCTTCGGGGAATCAGCCCCAGCATTTT
CDR3 protein: CASSLHSSGNQPQHF
D gene: .
V gene: TRBV6-1
J gene: TRBJ1-5
clone size: few

CDR3 DNA: TGTGCCACCAGTGAACCCCTTGATGGCAACAATGAGCAGTTCTTC
CDR3 protein: CATSEPLDGNNEQFF
D gene: .
V gene: TRBV24-1
J gene: TRBJ2-1
clone size: few

CDR3 DNA: TGTGCCAGTAGTCCCCTACGGGACAGGGCTTACAATGAGCAGTTCTTC
CDR3 protein: CASSPLRDRAYNEQFF
D gene: TRBD1
V gene: TRBV19
J gene: TRBJ2-1
clone size: many

CDR3 DNA: TGCGCCAGCAGCTTGGCCGGATGGGGCAGTGGAGAGACCCAGTACTTC
CDR3 protein: CASSLAGWGSGETQYF
D gene: .
V gene: TRBV5-1
J gene: TRBJ2-5
clone size: few

CDR3 DNA: TGTGCCAGCAGCTTGACCGGGACTAGCGCCGAGCAGTACTTC
CDR3 protein: CASSLTGTSAEQYF
D gene: TRBD2
V gene: TRBV7-9
J gene: TRBJ2-7
clone size: few

CDR3 DNA: TGTGCCAGCGGGAGCTCGAGCTCCTACAATGAGCAGTTCTTC
CDR3 protein: CASGSSSSYNEQFF
D gene: .
V gene: TRBV5-4
J gene: TRBJ2-1
clone size: few

CDR3 DNA: TGTGCCAGCAGTTACTCCCCGGTTGCGGCCCAGCATTTT
CDR3 protein: CASSYSPVAAQHF
D gene: .
V gene: TRBV6-2/TRBV6-3
J gene: TRBJ1-5
clone size: many

CDR3 DNA: TGTGTCAGCAGTTATGTCGGGCAGAGCTCCTACGAGCAGTACTTC
CDR3 protein: CVSSYVGQSSYEQYF
D gene: .
V gene: TRBV6-5
J gene: TRBJ2-7
clone size: .

CDR3 DNA: TGTGCCAGCAGCCAGTGGGGCAGCTCCTACAATGAGCAGTTCTTC
CDR3 protein: CASSQWGSSYNEQFF
D gene: .
V gene: TRBV7-2
J gene: TRBJ2-1
clone size: .

CDR3 DNA: TGCGCCAGCAGCTTGGGCGGGGGGACGAACACCGGGGAGCTGTTTTTT
CDR3 protein: CASSLGGGTNTGELFF
D gene: TRBD2
V gene: TRBV5-1
J gene: TRBJ2-2
clone size: many

CDR3 DNA: TGTGCCAGCAGTTCCGAGGGGACCCACGAGCAGTACTTC
CDR3 protein: CASSSEGTHEQYF
D gene: .
V gene: TRBV6-2/TRBV6-3
J gene: TRBJ2-7
clone size: .

CDR3 DNA: TGTGCCAGCTCACCGTCCATTTCGCAGACTGAAGCTTTCTTT
CDR3 protein: CASSPSISQTEAFF
D gene: .
V gene: TRBV18
J gene: TRBJ1-1
clone size: .

CDR3 DNA: TGCAGTGCCACCACCCATAGACTAGCGGGAGTTAAAGAGACCCAGTACTTC
CDR3 protein: CSATTHRLAGVKETQYF
D gene: TRBD2
V gene: TRBV20-1
J gene: TRBJ2-5
clone size: many

CDR3 DNA: TGTGCCAGCAGTTTAAGGGGATTCGGGTTGAACACTGAAGCTTTCTTT
CDR3 protein: CASSLRGFGLNTEAFF
D gene: .
V gene: TRBV27
J gene: TRBJ1-1
clone size: many

CDR3 DNA: TGTGCCACCAGTGATCCGACAGGGATTGAGCAGTACTTC
CDR3 protein: CATSDPTGIEQYF
D gene: TRBD1
V gene: TRBV24-1
J gene: TRBJ2-7
clone size: .

CDR3 DNA: TGCGCCAGCAACAAAGGGACGGCCGGACATGATACGCAGTATTTT
CDR3 protein: CASNKGTAGHDTQYF
D gene: .
V gene: TRBV5-1
J gene: TRBJ2-3
clone size: .

CDR3 DNA: TGCGCCAGCAGCCAAGATTATAAACAGACGAACTATGGCTACACCTTC
CDR3 protein: CASSQDYKQTNYGYTF
D gene: .
V gene: TRBV4-1
J gene: TRBJ1-2
clone size: .

CDR3 DNA: TGCGCCAGCAGCCTTGATCGACAGGGCCGCACTGAAGCTTTCTTT
CDR3 protein: CASSLDRQGRTEAFF
D gene: TRBD1
V gene: TRBV5-1
J gene: TRBJ1-1
clone size: .

CDR3 DNA: TGTGCCAGCAGCTTAAACGGGGCTAATTCACCCCTCCACTTT
CDR3 protein: CASSLNGANSPLHF
D gene: .
V gene: TRBV7-2
J gene: TRBJ1-6
clone size: few

CDR3 DNA: TGTGCCAGTAGTATTTCGAGGGAACCCCCGGAGACCCAGTACTTC
CDR3 protein: CASSISREPPETQYF
D gene: .
V gene: TRBV19
J gene: TRBJ2-5
clone size: few

CDR3 DNA: TGTGCCAGCAGCTTAGCGAGGACAGAGGCTATTTTGGACTTC
CDR3 protein: CASSLARTEAILDF
D gene: .
V gene: TRBV11-1
J gene: TRBJ2-5
clone size: few

CDR3 DNA: TGTGCCAGCAGCTTAGAGGACGAGCGCGAGCAGTACTTC
CDR3 protein: CASSLEDEREQYF
D gene: .
V gene: TRBV7-9
J gene: TRBJ2-7
clone size: few

CDR3 DNA: TGTGCCAGCAGCAATACAGGGGTTGGGGCAGAGACCCAGTACTTC
CDR3 protein: CASSNTGVGAETQYF
D gene: TRBD1
V gene: TRBV7-8
J gene: TRBJ2-5
clone size: many

CDR3 DNA: TGTGCCAGCAGTTTACAGACAGCGCCGTGGACTGAAGCTTTCTTT
CDR3 protein: CASSLQTAPWTEAFF
D gene: .
V gene: TRBV28
J gene: TRBJ1-1
clone size: many

CDR3 DNA: TGTGCCTGGGACTTCGGGGGAAGCACAGATACGCAGTATTTT
CDR3 protein: CAWDFGGSTDTQYF
D gene: .
V gene: TRBV30
J gene: TRBJ2-3
clone size: .

CDR3 DNA: TGTGCCAGCAGCCAAGCTCTAGCGGGATGGGATTTTCCTTACGAGCAGTACTTC
CDR3 protein: CASSQALAGWDFPYEQYF
D gene: TRBD2
V gene: TRBV3-1
J gene: TRBJ2-7
clone size: few

CDR3 DNA: TGTGCCAGCAGGACGGGACAGAAGTTCAATGAGCAGTTCTTC
CDR3 protein: CASRTGQKFNEQFF
D gene: TRBD1
V gene: TRBV6-1
J gene: TRBJ2-1
clone size: few

CDR3 DNA: TGCAGTGCTAGATCCCGACGGGGGGGCGCAGGTACTGAAGCTTTCTTT
CDR3 protein: CSARSRRGGAGTEAFF
D gene: .
V gene: TRBV20-1
J gene: TRBJ1-1
clone size: .

CDR3 DNA: TGTGCCAGTAGTATGGGGGACAGAAATCAGCCCCAGCATTTT
CDR3 protein: CASSMGDRNQPQHF
D gene: TRBD1
V gene: TRBV19
J gene: TRBJ1-5
clone size: .

CDR3 DNA: TGTGCCAGCGGCCTAGCGGGGCTCAGCACAGATACGCAGTATTTT
CDR3 protein: CASGLAGLSTDTQYF
D gene: TRBD2
V gene: TRBV28
J gene: TRBJ2-3
clone size: .

CDR3 DNA: TGTGCCAGCAGCCAGGCTACAGGGGGCCACGGGGAGCTGTTTTTT
CDR3 protein: CASSQATGGHGELFF
D gene: TRBD1
V gene: TRBV3-1
J gene: TRBJ2-2
clone size: .

CDR3 DNA: TGTGCCAGCAGTGAAAGTCCCAGCAGCTCCTACAATGAGCAGTTCTTC
CDR3 protein: CASSESPSSSYNEQFF
D gene: .
V gene: TRBV6-1
J gene: TRBJ2-1
clone size: many

CDR3 DNA: TGCAGTGCTAGCACGAGGCACTGGGTTGAGCAGTACTTC
CDR3 protein: CSASTRHWVEQYF
D gene: .
V gene: TRBV20-1
J gene: TRBJ2-7
clone size: .

CDR3 DNA: TGTGCCAGCAGTTACCTCGACAGCCACGAGCAGTACTTC
CDR3 protein: CASSYLDSHEQYF
D gene: .
V gene: TRBV6-5
J gene: TRBJ2-7
clone size: many

CDR3 DNA: TGTGCCATCAGAGGAAGCAAACCTAGCGGGAGGGCCGGGGCGGATGAGACCCAGTACTTC
CDR3 protein: CAIRGSKPSGRAGADETQYF
D gene: TRBD2
V gene: TRBV10-3
J gene: TRBJ2-5
clone size: many

CDR3 DNA: TGTGCCAGCAGTCCCAGATCAGGGACCTACGAGCAGTACTTC
CDR3 protein: CASSPRSGTYEQYF
D gene: .
V gene: TRBV12-3/TRBV12-4
J gene: TRBJ2-7
clone size: many

CDR3 DNA: TGCAGTGCTGCGGGGGGGACCCTGTACGAGCAGTACTTC
CDR3 protein: CSAAGGTLYEQYF
D gene: TRBD2
V gene: TRBV20-1
J gene: TRBJ2-7
clone size: .

CDR3 DNA: TGTGCCAGCACCAGGGGGAAGGGCAATCAGCCCCAGCATTTT
CDR3 protein: CASTRGKGNQPQHF
D gene: TRBD1
V gene: TRBV2
J gene: TRBJ1-5
clone size: few

CDR3 DNA: TGTGCTAGTGGTTTGGCTAGGACCGGGGAGCTGTTTTTT
CDR3 protein: CASGLARTGELFF
D gene: .
V gene: TRBV12-5
J gene: TRBJ2-2
clone size: many

CDR3 DNA: TGTGCCAGCAGCTCCCGGACTAGCGGGAGTGCAGATACGCAGTATTTT
CDR3 protein: CASSSRTSGSADTQYF
D gene: TRBD2
V gene: TRBV11-1
J gene: TRBJ2-3
clone size: many

CDR3 DNA: TGTGCCAGCAGTTTAGGCGGGAGGATCTCCTACGAGCAGTACTTC
CDR3 protein: CASSLGGRISYEQYF
D gene: TRBD2
V gene: TRBV28
J gene: TRBJ2-7
clone size: many

CDR3 DNA: TGTGCCACCAGCACCGGAGGGCAGCCGAGCACTGAAGCTTTCTTT
CDR3 protein: CATSTGGQPSTEAFF
D gene: .
V gene: TRBV24-1
J gene: TRBJ1-1
clone size: .

CDR3 DNA: TGTGCCAGCAGTGACTCGCGGACAGGAATCACAGATACGCAGTATTTT
CDR3 protein: CASSDSRTGITDTQYF
D gene: TRBD1
V gene: TRBV6-5
J gene: TRBJ2-3
clone size: .

CDR3 DNA: TGTGCCAGCAGCCAAGTCCGGCAGGGAAACACCGGGGAGCTGTTTTTT
CDR3 protein: CASSQVRQGNTGELFF
D gene: .
V gene: TRBV14
J gene: TRBJ2-2
clone size: few

CDR3 DNA: TGTGCCAGCACTATTAACAGGCTGGTGAACACTGAAGCTTTCTTT
CDR3 protein: CASTINRLVNTEAFF
D gene: .
V gene: TRBV6-1
J gene: TRBJ1-1
clone size: many

CDR3 DNA: TGTGCCAGCAGCCCACATTCGGGGGACGACGAGCAGTACTTC
CDR3 protein: CASSPHSGDDEQYF
D gene: .
V gene: TRBV11-2
J gene: TRBJ2-7
clone size: many

CDR3 DNA: TGTGCCATCAGGGGACAGGGCCCCAAAAACATTCAGTACTTC
CDR3 protein: CAIRGQGPKNIQYF
D gene: TRBD1
V gene: TRBV10-3
J gene: TRBJ2-4
clone size: many

CDR3 DNA: TGTGCCAGCAGGGCTAGCGGGAGAAGTAGGCGAGAGACCCAGTACTTC
CDR3 protein: CASRASGRSRRETQYF
D gene: TRBD2
V gene: TRBV28
J gene: TRBJ2-5
clone size: many

CDR3 DNA: TGCGCCAGCAGCTTGGTGCTAGCGGGAGTAATGGGCAATGAGCAGTTCTTC
CDR3 protein: CASSLVLAGVMGNEQFF
D gene: TRBD2
V gene: TRBV5-1
J gene: TRBJ2-1
clone size: .

CDR3 DNA: TGTGCCAGCACCTTACAATCTTACAATGAGCAGTTCTTC
CDR3 protein: CASTLQSYNEQFF
D gene: .
V gene: TRBV6-1
J gene: TRBJ2-1
clone size: few

CDR3 DNA: TGTGCCAGCAGCCCCGCCGGGACAGGGACTGGAAACACCATATATTTT
CDR3 protein: CASSPAGTGTGNTIYF
D gene: TRBD1
V gene: TRBV7-9
J gene: TRBJ1-3
clone size: .

CDR3 DNA: TGTGCCAGCAGTACAAAAATGTCTTTCGCTAATGAGCAGTTCTTC
CDR3 protein: CASSTKMSFANEQFF
D gene: .
V gene: TRBV6-2/TRBV6-3
J gene: TRBJ2-1
clone size: many

CDR3 DNA: TGTGCCAGCAGTACGTGGGGACAGGCCACTGAAGCTTTCTTT
CDR3 protein: CASSTWGQATEAFF
D gene: TRBD1
V gene: TRBV25-1
J gene: TRBJ1-1
clone size: few

CDR3 DNA: TGTGCCAGCAGTTACCGCGACAGGGGATACTATGGCTACACCTTC
CDR3 protein: CASSYRDRGYYGYTF
D gene: TRBD1
V gene: TRBV6-1
J gene: TRBJ1-2
clone size: many

CDR3 DNA: TGTCAAGTAGGCAGGGGAATTTCCAATGAGCAGTTCTTC
CDR3 protein: CQVGRGISNEQFF
D gene: .
V gene: TRBV28
J gene: TRBJ2-1
clone size: .

CDR3 DNA: TGTGCCAGCAGACCCGGACAGGGGAAATCGTTGGACTATGGCTACACCTTC
CDR3 protein: CASRPGQGKSLDYGYTF
D gene: TRBD1
V gene: TRBV6-1
J gene: TRBJ1-2
clone size: many

CDR3 DNA: TGTGCCACCGGATTATTTCGCGATGAGCAGTTCTTC
CDR3 protein: CATGLFRDEQFF
D gene: .
V gene: TRBV27
J gene: TRBJ2-1
clone size: many

CDR3 DNA: TGCGCCAGCAGCTTGGAGGTGCGGGAGGGCCGGAATGAGCAGTTCTTC
CDR3 protein: CASSLEVREGRNEQFF
D gene: TRBD2
V gene: TRBV5-1
J gene: TRBJ2-1
clone size: few